This record looks at one T cell receptor beta chain sequence and its context. The sample has other DNA sequences that encode this CDR3 too. Sample treatment: 15 to 20 received Ad26.COV2.S at low or high dose, single or two shots; 5 received placebo; per-sample allocation not given. On day 63 after the first injection, vaccine and placebo recipients gave samples. This sample is drawn from a study of Ad26.COV2.S vaccination and SARS-CoV-2 variants. V was pared by 4 bases and J by 0 bases, with 2 bases of the junction left unmatched. This CDR3 is built from 15 residues. Per the germline V gene, CDR1 is SGHRS and CDR2 is YFSETQ. Some clones are missing from TCRdb's copy, which holds only in-frame ones; the method was immunoSEQ multiplex PCR. This table holds a few hundred thousand clones, around nine tenths found once.

The source of this sequence is a person aged 18-60 years who received the Ad26.COV2.S COVID-19 vaccine or a placebo. Specimen: peripheral blood, collected in a trial of Ad26.COV2.S vaccine versus placebo. The gene calls are TRBV5-1 and TRBJ2-1, with 9 bases that match TRBD1. The CDR3 DNA follows: TGCGCCAGCAGCCCGGGACAGGGCTCCTACAATGAGCAGTTCTTC. Its translation: CASSPGQGSYNEQFF.